These 12 T cell receptor beta chains originate from one sample sequenced in a study of beta chain features in type 1 diabetes. Findings and limits, study-wide: Shortening of TCRB CDR3s, moderate but significant, appeared in all four CD4+ subsets of Type 1 diabetes patients.

Sequencing targeted expressed TCRB transcripts, as all isolated RNA had been reverse transcribed. The data were produced by immunoSEQ multiplex PCR, yet TCRdb's version contains in-frame clones alone and is incomplete. The table lists over 200,000 clones, 9.5% to 13% of them singletons. The antigens these receptors bind are not known. The sequenced sample was naive CD4+ T cells from blood. The receptors were gathered from a man aged 25-45 years with type 1 diabetes.

Comment on this clone: Other DNA sequences in this sample translate to the same CDR3. This chain uses TRBV18 with TRBJ2-5; D may be TRBD2 (6 bases). This CDR3 is 14 amino acids long. With 1 base removed from V and 5 bases from J, the gap between germline ends came to 11 bases. The germline V gene encodes CDR1 KGHSH and CDR2 LQKENI. The CDR3 DNA sequence: TGTGCCAGCTCACCACTCCCGGGGAGGGAGACCCAGTACTTC. Translated: CASSPLPGRETQYF.

This clone was counted a few times. The chain uses TRBV7-9 and TRBJ1-2; D uncertain. From germline, CDR1 is SEHNR and CDR2 FQNEAQ (reference sequence). Trimming stripped 1 base from V and 8 bases from J, with 17 bases between. CDR3 length: 15 residues. CDR3 sequence: CASSLVVVPSRGYTF. The CDR3 DNA reads as TGTGCCAGCAGCTTAGTTGTTGTACCAAGCCGCGGCTACACCTTC. The complete variable domain, with remaining parts taken from reference TRBV7-9 and TRBJ1-2, reads DTGVSQNPRHKITKRGQNVTFRCDPISEHNRLYWYRQTLGQGPEFLTYFQNEAQLEKSRLLSDRFSAERPKGSFSTLEIQRTEQGDSAMYLCASSLVVVPSRGYTFGSGTRLTVV.

This sequence joins TRBV5-1 and TRBJ1-1; D gene unclear. The length of the CDR3 is 11 residues. V lost 3 bases and J lost 7, with 7 bases in between. Germline V gene sequence: CDR1 SGHRS, CDR2 YFSETQ. CDR3 protein: CASSWGGEAFF. CDR3 nucleotides: TGCGCCAGCAGCTGGGGAGGTGAAGCTTTCTTT.

This clone came up a few times. Other DNA sequences within the sample encode an identical CDR3. This sequence joins TRBV6-1 and TRBJ1-2; D is possibly TRBD1 (5 bases). Germline V gene sequence: CDR1 MNHNS, CDR2 SASEGT. The CDR3 sequence is 13 residues long. The germline V and J ends were trimmed by 2 bases and 7 bases, with 11 bases remaining between them. The CDR3: CASSESRESGYTF. The CDR3 DNA reads TGTGCCAGCAGTGAAAGCAGGGAAAGTGGCTACACCTTC.

This chain connects TRBV19 to TRBJ2-3; D is ambiguous. CDR3 size: 11 residues. Germline CDR1 and CDR2: LNHDA and SQIVND (reference sequence). V dropped 11 bases and J dropped 4 bases, with 10 bases sitting between them. The DNA for the CDR3 is TGTGCCTCAATGACTCCAGATACGCAGTATTTT. Translation gives CASMTPDTQYF.

V usage is TRBV28 and J usage is TRBJ2-7; 9 bases agree with TRBD2. Per germline, CDR1 MDHEN and CDR2 SYDVKM. CDR3 size: 13 residues. Germline trimming cut 10 bases from V and 10 bases from J; bases unmatched to any gene: 14. The CDR3 sequence: CATVGVAGVVQYF. The DNA for the CDR3 is TGTGCCACAGTAGGAGTAGCGGGGGTTGTACAGTACTTC.

There are a few counts of this clone. The chain has TRBV21-1 and TRBJ2-7; TRBD2, the D gene given by the table, was not confirmed from the DNA. TRBV21-1 is deemed a pseudogene. This CDR3 has 15 residues. CDR3 region: CASSKPDGGSYEQYF. CDR3 sequence (DNA): TGTGCCAGCAGCAAACCGGACGGGGGGTCCTACGAGCAGTACTTC.

In this sample, this clone turned up a few times. The J gene is TRBJ1-6, the V gene TRBV11-3; D remains ambiguous. V dropped 1 base and J dropped 14 bases, with 12 bases sitting between them. Per germline, CDR1 SGHNT and CDR2 YENEEA. The CDR3 is made up of 13 amino acids. CDR3 sequence reads: CASSLGSGETLHF. The CDR3 DNA is TGTGCCAGCAGCTTAGGATCCGGGGAGACCCTCCACTTT.

This clone was observed a few times. The V gene is TRBV2, the J gene TRBJ1-1, with D perhaps TRBD1 (6 bases). The CDR3 contains 14 residues. Trimming stripped 2 bases from V and 5 bases from J, with 12 bases between. Germline CDR1 and CDR2: SNHLY and FYNNEI. The CDR3 spells CASSELGQGTEAFF. Written as DNA, the CDR3 is TGTGCCAGCAGTGAACTGGGGCAGGGGACTGAAGCTTTCTTT.

The chain couples TRBV6-6 to TRBJ2-6; a weak D match, TRBD1 (6 bases). The CDR3 length is 14 residues. V was pared by 7 bases and J by 4 bases, with 11 bases between. Per germline, CDR1 MNHNY and CDR2 SVGAGI (reference sequence). The CDR3 sequence is CASTSGAGANVLTF. CDR3 nucleotides: TGTGCCAGCACCTCAGGGGCGGGGGCCAACGTCCTGACTTTC.

The chain links TRBV7-2 to TRBJ2-7; a possible D gene is TRBD1 (7 bases). Germline V CDR1 and CDR2: SGHTA, FQGNSA. The V end was cut by 5 bases, the J end by 3 bases, with 14 bases between. This CDR3 contains 14 residues. The CDR3 reads CASSPGRGDYEQYF. CDR3 bases: TGTGCCAGCAGCCCCGGCAGGGGGGACTACGAGCAGTACTTC.

This sequence joins TRBV5-4 and TRBJ2-3, with D maybe TRBD1 (5 bases). V was cut by 0 bases and J by 6 bases, with 14 bases left in between. The CDR3 sequence is 15 residues long. Germline V gene lookup returns CDR1 SGHNT and CDR2 YYREEE (reference sequence). Here the CDR3 DNA reads TGTGCCAGCAGCTTGGGTCAGGGATCAGGCGATACGCAGTATTTT. This gives the protein CASSLGQGSGDTQYF. The full variable domain, with the rest looked up from reference TRBV5-4 and TRBJ2-3, is ETGVTQSPTHLIKTRGQQVTLRCSSQSGHNTVSWYQQALGQGPQFIFQYYREEENGRGNFPPRFSGLQFPNYSSELNVNALELDDSALYLCASSLGQGSGDTQYFGPGTRLTVL.